The rows below give T cell receptor beta chains drawn from one sample of a study of T cells after posttransplantation cyclophosphamide. Some clones are missing from TCRdb's copy, which holds only in-frame ones; the method was immunoSEQ multiplex PCR. Here the sample spans approximately 32,000 clones, about 90% being singletons. The sample consisted of PBMCs. All receptors come from a middle-aged woman with a blood cancer, CMV-positive, and with a related stem cell donor. Both conserved end residues are part of each CDR3. Each record gives: clone size, V gene, J gene, D gene, CDR3 DNA, CDR3 protein. D genes are given only for firm matches. Only some rows state a clone size, as once, few, many or a class for expanded clones.

.	TRBV15	TRBJ2-3	.	TGTGCCACCAGCAGAAGTGCAGGTGGCACAGATACGCAGTATTTT	CATSRSAGGTDTQYF
.	TRBV5-5	TRBJ1-1	TRBD1	TGTGCCAGCAGCCGGGACAGGCGGACTGAAGCTTTCTTT	CASSRDRRTEAFF
.	TRBV6-6	TRBJ1-1	TRBD1	TGTGCCAGCAGTTCCCGGACAGGCGGTACTACTGAAGCTTTCTTT	CASSSRTGGTTEAFF
.	TRBV11-2	TRBJ1-4	.	TGTGCCAGCAGCGTGGACAGTGAAAAACTGTTTTTT	CASSVDSEKLFF
.	TRBV10-1	TRBJ1-1	.	TGCGCCAGCCCAGATCTGAACACTGAAGCTTTCTTT	CASPDLNTEAFF
few	TRBV19	TRBJ1-1	.	TGTGCCAGTAGTTTGACTCCTGCCACTGAAGCTTTCTTT	CASSLTPATEAFF
.	TRBV7-9	TRBJ2-5	TRBD2	TGTGCCAGCAGCTTAGCAGCGGGGGTTCTCGAGACCCAGTACTTC	CASSLAAGVLETQYF
.	TRBV11-2	TRBJ2-1	TRBD2	TGTGCCAGCACCTCACTAGCGGGGAGCTCCTACAATGAGCAGTTCTTC	CASTSLAGSSYNEQFF
.	TRBV11-3	TRBJ2-2	.	TGTGCCAGCAGTTCCGGGACACTGAACACCGGGGAGCTGTTTTTT	CASSSGTLNTGELFF
.	TRBV7-9	TRBJ1-1	TRBD1	TGTGCCAGCAGCTTAACCCAGGGGGCTGCTGAAGCTTTCTTT	CASSLTQGAAEAFF
.	TRBV6-6	TRBJ2-5	TRBD2	TGTGCCAGCAACGAAGCGGGGCTCCAAGAGACCCAGTACTTC	CASNEAGLQETQYF
.	TRBV5-6	TRBJ1-1	.	TGTGCCAGCAGCCCCGGGGAGCCCTCTATGAACACTGAAGCTTTCTTT	CASSPGEPSMNTEAFF
.	TRBV5-1	TRBJ1-1	TRBD1	TGCGCCAGCAGCTTCTCGGGCAGTCCTCAGGGGGAGAACACTGAAGCTTTCTTT	CASSFSGSPQGENTEAFF
.	TRBV5-6	TRBJ2-1	.	TGTGCCAGCAGCCCGGTGGGCCCTCCGGCCAAAGAGCAGTTCTTC	CASSPVGPPAKEQFF
.	TRBV6-1	TRBJ1-2	TRBD1	TGTGCCAGCAGCTGGACAGGGGAGGATGGCTACACCTTC	CASSWTGEDGYTF
.	TRBV6-1	TRBJ2-7	TRBD1	TGTGCCAGCCGGGACAGGGTCGACGAGCAGTACTTC	CASRDRVDEQYF
.	TRBV7-3	TRBJ2-2	.	TGTGCCAGCGCAGGACCGGGACATCTCACCGGGGAGCTGTTTTTT	CASAGPGHLTGELFF
.	TRBV7-3	TRBJ2-2	TRBD2	TGTGCCAGCAGCTTAGTGGCTAGCGGTAACACCGGGGAGCTGTTTTTT	CASSLVASGNTGELFF
.	TRBV27	TRBJ1-2	.	TGTGCCAGCAGTCCCTCTATCGGTGGCTACACCTTC	CASSPSIGGYTF
.	TRBV6-6	TRBJ2-7	TRBD2	TGTGCCAGCTTTAACGGGGGGGTTTACGAGCAGTACTTC	CASFNGGVYEQYF
.	TRBV27	TRBJ2-1	TRBD2	TGTGCCAGCAGTCTCGGACTAGCGGGGGGGCCCTACAATGAGCAGTTCTTC	CASSLGLAGGPYNEQFF
.	TRBV19	TRBJ2-3	.	TGTGCCAGTACCCTCAGGGGGGTCACAGATACGCAGTATTTT	CASTLRGVTDTQYF
.	TRBV5-1	TRBJ1-1	TRBD1	TGCGCCAGCAGCTTCGGACAGGGCCGGACTGAAGCTTTCTTT	CASSFGQGRTEAFF
.	TRBV12-5	TRBJ2-1	.	TGTGCTAGTGGTTTGGTACTAGGTGGGCTCGGGGGTGAGCAGTTCTTC	CASGLVLGGLGGEQFF
few	TRBV6-1	TRBJ2-7	TRBD1	TGTGCCAGCAGCAGGGGGCACTACGAGCAGTACTTC	CASSRGHYEQYF
.	TRBV19	TRBJ1-2	.	TGTGCCAGTAGTATAGCTCAGGGTTCCTATGGCTACACCTTC	CASSIAQGSYGYTF
.	TRBV6-1	TRBJ1-1	.	TGTGCCAGCAGCCACAGGCAATGGCAAGCTGAAGCTTTCTTT	CASSHRQWQAEAFF
.	TRBV7-9	TRBJ1-2	TRBD1	TGTGCCAGCAGCCTCGTACCCGGACAGGGGAGGTATGGCTACACCTTC	CASSLVPGQGRYGYTF
.	TRBV15	TRBJ2-7	TRBD1	TGTGCCACCAGCCGGGACAGGGGTAGTGTAGACGAGCAGTACTTC	CATSRDRGSVDEQYF
.	TRBV5-1	TRBJ2-1	TRBD1	TGCGCCAGCAGCTTCGGGACAGGGTCTAGTGAGCAGTTCTTC	CASSFGTGSSEQFF
.	TRBV20-1	TRBJ2-5	.	TGCAGTGCCGCTCGCGCGGAGACCCAGTACTTC	CSAARAETQYF
.	TRBV11-2	TRBJ1-2	.	TGTGCCAGCAGCTCCCGGGACACCGTTCGTGGCTACACCTTC	CASSSRDTVRGYTF
once	TRBV25-1	TRBJ1-5	.	TGTGCCAGCAGTGAGCAGACACATGATAGCAATCAGCCCCAGCATTTT	CASSEQTHDSNQPQHF
once	TRBV27	TRBJ2-5	TRBD2	TGTGCCAGCAGGGGACTAGCGGGGGGCTGGGAGACCCAGTACTTC	CASRGLAGGWETQYF
.	TRBV11-2	TRBJ2-5	TRBD2	TGTGCCAGCAGCCATACTAGCGGGGGTCCACAAGAGACCCAGTACTTC	CASSHTSGGPQETQYF
.	TRBV4-2	TRBJ2-7	.	TGTGCCAGCAGCCAAGAAGGAGGACTATACTACGAGCAGTACTTC	CASSQEGGLYYEQYF
.	TRBV5-6	TRBJ2-7	.	TGTGCCAGCAGCTTGGCCCTGTGGCCAACCATGTACTTC	CASSLALWPTMYF
.	TRBV10-2	TRBJ2-1	TRBD1	TGCGCCAGCTCCCGAACAGGGGTATCCTACAATGAGCAGTTCTTC	CASSRTGVSYNEQFF
once	TRBV19	TRBJ1-2	.	TGTGCCAGTAGAGGGACTGAGTTCGTTTCTGGCTACACCTTC	CASRGTEFVSGYTF
.	TRBV11-2	TRBJ1-5	TRBD1	TGTGCCAGCAGCTTAGAAGCCGGGACAGCTAATCAGCCCCAGCATTTT	CASSLEAGTANQPQHF